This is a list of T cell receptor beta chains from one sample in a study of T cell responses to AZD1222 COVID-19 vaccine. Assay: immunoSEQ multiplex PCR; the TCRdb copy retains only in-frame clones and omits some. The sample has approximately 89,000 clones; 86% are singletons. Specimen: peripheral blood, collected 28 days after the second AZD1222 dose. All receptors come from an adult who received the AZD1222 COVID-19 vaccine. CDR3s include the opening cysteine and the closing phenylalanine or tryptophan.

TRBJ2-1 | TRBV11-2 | CASSPGLTGARDEQFF
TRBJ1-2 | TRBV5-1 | CASREEGSRYGYTF
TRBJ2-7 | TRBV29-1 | CSVGNPGQRNYEQYF
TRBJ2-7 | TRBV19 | CASSIGSSYEQYF
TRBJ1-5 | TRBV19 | CASSIRADPNQPQHF
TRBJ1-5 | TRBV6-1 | CASSEATGSLGNQPQHF
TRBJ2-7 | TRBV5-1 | CASSRAGEEQYF
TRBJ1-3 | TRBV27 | CASSLQGAPTLYF
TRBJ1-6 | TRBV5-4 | CASSLAGGSPLHF
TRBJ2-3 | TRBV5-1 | CASSPDYTDTQYF
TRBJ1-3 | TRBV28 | CASSSAGEGAGNTIYF
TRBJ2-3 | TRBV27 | CASRKFGQGVADTQYF
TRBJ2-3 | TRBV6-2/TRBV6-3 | CASSYSTSGRTGPPTDTQYF